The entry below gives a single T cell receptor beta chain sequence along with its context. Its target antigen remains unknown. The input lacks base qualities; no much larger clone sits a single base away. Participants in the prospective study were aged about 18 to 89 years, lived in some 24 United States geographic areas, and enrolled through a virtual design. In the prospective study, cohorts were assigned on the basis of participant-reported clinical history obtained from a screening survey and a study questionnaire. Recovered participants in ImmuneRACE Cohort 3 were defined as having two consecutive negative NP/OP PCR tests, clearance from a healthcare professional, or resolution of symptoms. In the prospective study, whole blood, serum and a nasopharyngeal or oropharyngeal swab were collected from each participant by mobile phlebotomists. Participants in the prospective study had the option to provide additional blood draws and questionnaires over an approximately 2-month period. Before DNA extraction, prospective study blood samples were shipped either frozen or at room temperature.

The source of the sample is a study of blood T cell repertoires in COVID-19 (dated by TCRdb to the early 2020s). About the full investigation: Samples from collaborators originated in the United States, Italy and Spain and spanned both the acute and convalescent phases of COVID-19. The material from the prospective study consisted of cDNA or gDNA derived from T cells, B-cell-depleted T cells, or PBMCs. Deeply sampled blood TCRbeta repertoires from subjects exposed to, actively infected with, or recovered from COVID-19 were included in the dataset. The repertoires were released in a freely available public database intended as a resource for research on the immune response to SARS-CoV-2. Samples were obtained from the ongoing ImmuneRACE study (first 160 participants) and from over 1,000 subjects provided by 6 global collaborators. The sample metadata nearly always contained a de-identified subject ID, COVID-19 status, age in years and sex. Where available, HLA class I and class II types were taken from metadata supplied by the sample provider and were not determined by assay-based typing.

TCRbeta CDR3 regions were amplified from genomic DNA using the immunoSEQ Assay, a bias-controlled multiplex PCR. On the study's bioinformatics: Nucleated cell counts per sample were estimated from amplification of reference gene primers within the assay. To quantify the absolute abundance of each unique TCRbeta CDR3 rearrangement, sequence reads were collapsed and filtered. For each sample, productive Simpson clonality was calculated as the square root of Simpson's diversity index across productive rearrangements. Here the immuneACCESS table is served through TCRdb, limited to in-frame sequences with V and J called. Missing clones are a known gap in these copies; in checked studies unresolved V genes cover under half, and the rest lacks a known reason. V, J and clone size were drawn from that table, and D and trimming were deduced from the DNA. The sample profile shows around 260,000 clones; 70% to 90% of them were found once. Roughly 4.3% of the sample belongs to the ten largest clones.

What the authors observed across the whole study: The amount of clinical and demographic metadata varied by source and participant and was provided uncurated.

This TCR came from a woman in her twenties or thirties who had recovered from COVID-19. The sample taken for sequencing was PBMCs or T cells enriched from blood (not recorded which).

Read as DNA, the sequence is TGTGCCAGCAGGCAAAAGGGAGCTGGGGCCAACGTCCTGACTTTC. Its translation is CASRQKGAGANVLTF. The rearrangement combines TRBV2 with TRBJ2-6; a weak D assignment points to TRBD2 (5 bases agree). The CDR3 spans 15 residues, from the cysteine through the phenylalanine. The sequence is cut down to CDR3 DNA, 45 bases in frame from base 1. CDR1 and CDR2 were assigned from the germline V gene as SNHLY and FYNNEI. V and J lose 6 bases and 2 bases, and a span of 11 bases separates them.